The subject of this entry is one T cell receptor beta chain. This entry belongs to a study of cytomegalovirus exposure and HLA in healthy donors. It was with 60 Vbeta and 13 Jbeta primers that the PCR ran. Clones were sequenced by immunoSEQ multiplex PCR, and TCRdb holds only the in-frame ones, with some missing. The sample includes over 150,000 clones, 65% to 75% seen only once; the top ten take approximately 5%. The sequenced material came from PBMCs. The receptor was derived from a man aged 25 to 40 in good health and CMV-seropositive.

The CDR3 bases are TGTGCCAGCTCACTTACCCGACAGGGAGAAGCTTTCTTT. Translated: CASSLTRQGEAFF. The chain joins TRBV18 to TRBJ1-1, with 7 bases aligning to TRBD1. Trimming removed 4 bases from V and 8 bases from J; junction bases left unmatched: 7. This CDR3 has 13 residues. Germline V CDR1 and CDR2: KGHSH, LQKENI.